This TCR beta chain was captured in a study of beta chain features in type 1 diabetes. Study at large: Regarding age, gender and cell yields, patients proved similar to healthy donors. Findings and caveats of the study: In all four CD4+ subsets, TCRB CDR3 length was significantly, moderately reduced in type 1 diabetes. A closer apparent resemblance between naive, central memory and Treg TCRB repertoires was seen in patients than in healthy donors.

Since all of the isolated RNA was reverse transcribed, expressed TCRB transcripts were what got sequenced. Some clones are missing from TCRdb's copy, which holds only in-frame ones; the method was immunoSEQ multiplex PCR. The sample includes 250,000 to 300,000 clones, around 22% of them seen just once. One heparinised draw, averaging roughly 0.12 L, was taken per donor. The CDR3 runs 11 residues. J was trimmed by 9 bases and V by 7 bases; bases with no gene match: 7. The germline gives CDR1 SQVTM, CDR2 ANQGSEA. As for this clone: Its antigen is not known.

This sequence joins TRBV29-1 and TRBJ2-7, with 9 nucleotides matching TRBD1. The specimen was naive CD4+ T cells from blood. This TCR was sampled from a young woman with type 1 diabetes. The CDR3 loop reads CSAGDREVQYF. CDR3 in DNA: TGCAGCGCCGGGGACAGGGAGGTGCAGTACTTC.